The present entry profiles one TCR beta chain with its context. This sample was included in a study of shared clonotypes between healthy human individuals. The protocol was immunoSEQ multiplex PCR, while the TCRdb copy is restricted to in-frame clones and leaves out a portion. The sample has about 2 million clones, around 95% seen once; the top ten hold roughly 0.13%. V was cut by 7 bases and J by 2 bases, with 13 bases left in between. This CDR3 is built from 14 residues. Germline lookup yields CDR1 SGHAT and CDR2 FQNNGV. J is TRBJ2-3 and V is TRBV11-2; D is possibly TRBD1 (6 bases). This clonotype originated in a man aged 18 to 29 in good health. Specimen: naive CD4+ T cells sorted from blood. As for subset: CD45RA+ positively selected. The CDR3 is CASTRAGVTDTQYF. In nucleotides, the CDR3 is TGTGCCAGCACCAGGGCAGGGGTCACAGATACGCAGTATTTT.